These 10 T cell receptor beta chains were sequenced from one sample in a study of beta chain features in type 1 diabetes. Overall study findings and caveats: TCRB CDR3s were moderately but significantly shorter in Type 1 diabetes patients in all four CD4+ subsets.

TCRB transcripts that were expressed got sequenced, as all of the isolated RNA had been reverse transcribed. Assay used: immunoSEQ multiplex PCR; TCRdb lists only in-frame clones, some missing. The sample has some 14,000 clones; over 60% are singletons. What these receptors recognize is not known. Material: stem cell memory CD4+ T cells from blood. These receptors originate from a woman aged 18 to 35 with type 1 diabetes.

CDR3 residues: CASSAGQENEKLFF. The DNA for the CDR3 is TGCGCCAGCAGCGCAGGACAAGAGAATGAAAAACTGTTTTTT. This sequence joins TRBV5-1 and TRBJ1-4, with TRBD1 as a possible D gene (5 bases). There are 14 residues in the CDR3. Trimming took off 4 bases at V and 5 bases at J, with 12 bases between the two ends. Germline values: CDR1 SGHRS, CDR2 YFSETQ.

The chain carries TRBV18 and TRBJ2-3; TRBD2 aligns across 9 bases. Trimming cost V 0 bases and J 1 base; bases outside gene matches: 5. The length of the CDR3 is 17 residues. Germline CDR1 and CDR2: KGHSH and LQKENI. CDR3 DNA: TGTGCCAGCTCACCACCGTATAGCGGGGGCCGCACAGATACGCAGTATTTT. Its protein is CASSPPYSGGRTDTQYF.

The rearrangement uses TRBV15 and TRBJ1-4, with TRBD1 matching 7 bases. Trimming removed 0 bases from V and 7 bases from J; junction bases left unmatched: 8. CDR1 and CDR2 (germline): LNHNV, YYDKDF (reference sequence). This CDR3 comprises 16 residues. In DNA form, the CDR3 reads TGTGCCACCAGCAGAGAGGGTGACAGGGTTGGTGAAAAACTGTTTTTT. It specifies CATSREGDRVGEKLFF.

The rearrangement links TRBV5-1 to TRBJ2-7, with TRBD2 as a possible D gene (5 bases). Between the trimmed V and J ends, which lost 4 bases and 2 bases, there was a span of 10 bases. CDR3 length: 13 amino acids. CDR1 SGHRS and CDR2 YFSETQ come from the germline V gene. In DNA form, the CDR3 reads TGCGCCAGCAGCGAGGGAAGTACCTACGAGCAGTACTTC. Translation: CASSEGSTYEQYF.

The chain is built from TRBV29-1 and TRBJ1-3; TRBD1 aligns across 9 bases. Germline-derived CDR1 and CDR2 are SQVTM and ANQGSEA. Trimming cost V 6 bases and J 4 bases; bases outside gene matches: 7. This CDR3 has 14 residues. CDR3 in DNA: TGCAGCGTGGGGACAGGGATGACCGGAAACACCATATATTTT. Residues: CSVGTGMTGNTIYF. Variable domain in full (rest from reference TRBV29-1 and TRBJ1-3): SAVISQKPSRDICQRGTSLTIQCQVDSQVTMMFWYRQQPGQSLTLIATANQGSEATYESGFVIDKFPISRPNLTFSTLTVSNMSPEDSSIYLCSVGTGMTGNTIYFGEGSWLTVV.

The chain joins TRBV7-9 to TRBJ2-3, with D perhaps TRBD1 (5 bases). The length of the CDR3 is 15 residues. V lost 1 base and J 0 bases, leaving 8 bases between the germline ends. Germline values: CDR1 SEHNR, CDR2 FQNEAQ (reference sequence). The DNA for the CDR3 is TGTGCCAGCAGCTTAGATGGGGCTAGCACAGATACGCAGTATTTT. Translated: CASSLDGASTDTQYF.

The CDR3 bases are TGTGCCAGCAGTGAATATACGGCAGGGGTACCCTACAATGAGCAGTTCTTC. This translates into CASSEYTAGVPYNEQFF. V and J are TRBV25-1 and TRBJ2-1, with D tentatively TRBD1 (6 bases). Trimming took 0 bases from V and 2 from J, leaving 14 bases between them. The CDR3 sequence is 17 residues long. The germline gives CDR1 MGHDK, CDR2 SYGVNS.

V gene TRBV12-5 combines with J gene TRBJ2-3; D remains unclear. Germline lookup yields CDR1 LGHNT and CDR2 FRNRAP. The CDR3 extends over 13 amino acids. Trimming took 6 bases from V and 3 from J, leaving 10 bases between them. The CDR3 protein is CASGPSGTDTQYF. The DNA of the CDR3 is TGTGCTAGTGGCCCCTCCGGGACAGATACGCAGTATTTT.

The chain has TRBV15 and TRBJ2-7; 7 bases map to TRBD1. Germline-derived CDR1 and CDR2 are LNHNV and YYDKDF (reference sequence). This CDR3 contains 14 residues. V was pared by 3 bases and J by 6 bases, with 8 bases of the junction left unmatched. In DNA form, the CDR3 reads TGTGCCACCAGCAGGTCCGGGACAGCCTCCGAGCAGTACTTC. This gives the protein CATSRSGTASEQYF.

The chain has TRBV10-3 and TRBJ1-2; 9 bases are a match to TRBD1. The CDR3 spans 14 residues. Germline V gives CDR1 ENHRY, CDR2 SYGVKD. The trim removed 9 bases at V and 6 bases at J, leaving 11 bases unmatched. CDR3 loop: CAISTSTGGNGYTF. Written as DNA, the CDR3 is TGTGCCATTTCCACCTCGACAGGGGGGAATGGCTACACCTTC.